These 26 T cell receptor beta chains were all obtained from the same sample, sequenced in a study of shared clonotypes between healthy human individuals. Here immunoSEQ multiplex PCR was the method, and the copy in TCRdb shows in-frame clones only, minus some. This table has 2 million to 2.5 million clones, approximately 95% appearing once. The specimen was naive CD4+ T cells from PBMCs. Subset of the sample: CD45RA+ positively selected. The receptors were sampled from a man aged 18 to 29 in good health. Some clones in this sample may be carry-over from other donors' samples.

The chain is built from TRBV28 and TRBJ1-2; D uncertain. Trimming stripped 2 bases from V and 7 bases from J, with 8 bases between. There are 12 residues in the CDR3. The germline V gene has CDR1 MDHEN and CDR2 SYDVKM. In DNA, the CDR3 is TGTGCCAGCAGTTTAAATTACGGTGGCTACACCTTC. It yields the protein CASSLNYGGYTF.

The chain couples TRBV7-9 to TRBJ2-7; D not certain. This CDR3 contains 13 residues. Per germline, CDR1 SEHNR and CDR2 FQNEAQ (reference sequence). V lost 4 bases to trimming and J lost 7 bases, with 14 bases between them. The CDR3 is CASSSGSQMEQYF. CDR3 bases: TGTGCCAGCAGCTCAGGTTCCCAGATGGAGCAGTACTTC. Filled out from reference TRBV7-9 and TRBJ2-7, the complete variable domain reads DTGVSQNPRHKITKRGQNVTFRCDPISEHNRLYWYRQTLGQGPEFLTYFQNEAQLEKSRLLSDRFSAERPKGSFSTLEIQRTEQGDSAMYLCASSSGSQMEQYFGPGTRLTVT.

V gene TRBV5-8 combines with J gene TRBJ2-3, with TRBD2 as a possible D gene (6 bases). The V end was cut by 5 bases, the J end by 0 bases, with 16 bases between. This CDR3 spans 16 amino acids. The germline V gene encodes CDR1 SGHTS and CDR2 YDEGEE. CDR3 in DNA: TGTGCCAGCAGGATAGTAGCGGCAGCTAGCACAGATACGCAGTATTTT. Translation gives CASRIVAAASTDTQYF.

This chain links TRBV5-6 with TRBJ2-5; D not certain. The V gene's germline CDR1 is SGHDT and CDR2 YYEEEE. Trimming stripped 0 bases from V and 4 bases from J, with 10 bases between. The CDR3 is 14 residues long. The DNA of the CDR3 is TGTGCCAGCAGCTTGGGGAGACTTGGAGAGACCCAGTACTTC. This gives the protein CASSLGRLGETQYF.

The count of this clone is one. This chain links TRBV5-1 with TRBJ2-3; D is undetermined. Trimming stripped 3 bases from V and 2 bases from J, with 16 bases between. Germline V gene sequence: CDR1 SGHRS, CDR2 YFSETQ. The CDR3 length is 16 residues. The CDR3 DNA follows: TGCGCCAGCAGCTCCGGAGCCTCGGAAGTCACAGATACGCAGTATTTT. Translated: CASSSGASEVTDTQYF.

This chain connects TRBV7-8 to TRBJ2-7; a possible D gene is TRBD1 (6 bases). The V end was cut by 4 bases, the J end by 0 bases, with 16 bases between. CDR3 length: 16 amino acids. CDR1 SGHVS and CDR2 FQNEAQ come from the germline V gene. The CDR3 DNA reads as TGTGCCAGCAGCTCATTAGGGACAAAGAGCTCCTACGAGCAGTACTTC. It translates to CASSSLGTKSSYEQYF.

Worth noting for this clone: Distinct nucleotide sequences in the sample also encode this CDR3. V usage is TRBV29-1 and J usage is TRBJ2-5; TRBD1 aligns across 10 bases. In germline, CDR1 is SQVTM, CDR2 ANQGSEA. V lost 6 bases and J lost 5; bases outside the gene matches: 3. The CDR3 is made up of 12 amino acids. The CDR3 region is CSVDRGRETQYF. In nucleotides, the CDR3 is TGCAGCGTCGACAGGGGGCGTGAGACCCAGTACTTC.

This sequence joins TRBV30 and TRBJ2-5, with D maybe TRBD2 (5 bases). The germline V gene has CDR1 GTSNPN and CDR2 SVGIG (reference sequence). This CDR3 is 13 amino acids long. The DNA of the CDR3 is TGTGCTCTTTTCGGATCTTTGGCGGGGACCCAGTACTTC. It specifies CALFGSLAGTQYF.

The chain is built from TRBV28 and TRBJ1-2, with D maybe TRBD1 (5 bases). The V end lost 4 bases, the J end lost 5 bases, and 14 bases lay between the germline ends. Germline lookup yields CDR1 MDHEN and CDR2 SYDVKM. This CDR3 is built from 14 residues. This chain's CDR3 is CASSSGPGGYGYTF. In DNA form, the CDR3 reads TGTGCCAGCAGTTCAGGTCCCGGGGGGTATGGCTACACCTTC.

A word on this clone: This sample includes further DNA sequences coding for the same CDR3. J is TRBJ2-5 and V is TRBV10-3; D is uncertain. V was pared by 2 bases and J by 2 bases, with 6 bases between. Germline V lookup: CDR1 ENHRY, CDR2 SYGVKD. The CDR3 extends over 13 amino acids. The CDR3 DNA follows: TGTGCCATCAGTGAGGCGCGACAAGAGACCCAGTACTTC. Encoded protein: CAISEARQETQYF.

The rearrangement joins TRBV6-1 to TRBJ2-1, with no clear D. Germline lookup yields CDR1 MNHNS and CDR2 SASEGT. Trimming cost V 0 bases and J 8 bases, with 14 bases left between them. The CDR3 sequence is 15 residues long. CDR3 nucleotide sequence: TGTGCCAGCAGTGAAGCGCCATGGGATATTGATGAGCAGTTCTTC. Translating it yields CASSEAPWDIDEQFF.

J is TRBJ1-1 and V is TRBV28; possible D gene TRBD1, 6 bases. CDR3 size: 15 residues. The germline gives CDR1 MDHEN, CDR2 SYDVKM. With 6 bases removed from V and 1 base from J, the gap between germline ends came to 15 bases. The CDR3 loop is CASRTIGQRNTEAFF. The CDR3 DNA reads as TGTGCCAGCAGAACAATCGGACAGAGGAACACTGAAGCTTTCTTT.

The chain employs TRBV28 and TRBJ1-5; possible D gene TRBD1, 5 bases. Trimming pared 6 bases from V and 4 bases from J, leaving 19 bases between. Germline CDR1 reads MDHEN; CDR2 reads SYDVKM. This CDR3 spans 16 amino acids. The CDR3 sequence is CASRPRDPLRNQPQHF. In DNA form, the CDR3 reads TGTGCCAGCAGACCCCGGGACCCGTTGAGGAATCAGCCCCAGCATTTT.

The chain carries TRBV29-1 and TRBJ1-2; no reliable D call. There are 12 residues in the CDR3. The V gene's germline CDR1 is SQVTM and CDR2 ANQGSEA. Between the trimmed V and J ends, which lost 5 bases and 4 bases, there was a span of 11 bases. The CDR3, as DNA: TGCAGCGTTCGGACGGGAATCTATGGCTACACCTTC. Protein product: CSVRTGIYGYTF.

The V and J genes are TRBV5-5 and TRBJ2-2; possible D gene TRBD1, 6 bases. V was shortened by 1 base and J by 1 base, with 8 bases between the two germline ends. Per germline, CDR1 SGHKS and CDR2 YYEKEE (reference sequence). The CDR3 is 15 amino acids. The CDR3 protein is CASSLQGLNTGELFF. CDR3 in DNA: TGTGCCAGCAGCTTGCAGGGGTTGAACACCGGGGAGCTGTTTTTT. Full variable domain (missing parts from reference TRBV5-5 and TRBJ2-2): DAGVTQSPTHLIKTRGQQVTLRCSPISGHKSVSWYQQVLGQGPQFIFQYYEKEERGRGNFPDRFSARQFPNYSSELNVNALLLGDSALYLCASSLQGLNTGELFFGEGSRLTVL.

Only one count was recorded for this clone. The chain uses TRBV6-5 and TRBJ2-3; 11 nucleotides line up with TRBD1. CDR3 length: 15 residues. Germline loops: CDR1 MNHEY, CDR2 SVGAGI. J gave up 7 bases and V 6 bases, and 9 bases lay outside the gene matches. The CDR3 protein is CASRRTGGFPNTQYF. DNA of the CDR3: TGTGCCAGCAGGCGGACAGGGGGCTTTCCAAATACGCAGTATTTT.

The chain couples TRBV11-3 to TRBJ1-1, with a weak D call TRBD1 (5 bases). CDR1 is SGHNT and CDR2 is YENEEA in the germline V gene. V dropped 3 bases and J dropped 2 bases, with 7 bases sitting between them. The CDR3 runs 13 residues. The CDR3 spells CASSFGTNTEAFF. CDR3 DNA: TGTGCCAGCAGCTTTGGGACTAACACTGAAGCTTTCTTT.

V and J are TRBV5-6 and TRBJ1-2; 8 bases fit TRBD1. This CDR3 contains 14 residues. Looked up from germline, CDR1 is SGHDT and CDR2 is YYEEEE. After removal of 4 bases from V and 3 bases from J, the junction contained 5 bases not matched to a gene. CDR3 sequence (DNA): TGTGCCAGCAGCCCACTGGACAGGGACTATGGCTACACCTTC. Its protein product is CASSPLDRDYGYTF.

The rearrangement uses TRBV25-1 and TRBJ2-7; D not resolved. The germline V and J ends were trimmed by 2 bases and 0 bases, with 17 bases remaining between them. The CDR3 extends over 17 amino acids. Per germline, CDR1 MGHDK and CDR2 SYGVNS. CDR3 coding DNA: TGTGCCAGCAGTGAAGCCCGCCCGGGTCGCCGCTCCTACGAGCAGTACTTC. Protein sequence: CASSEARPGRRSYEQYF.

J is TRBJ1-1 and V is TRBV5-1; possibly TRBD1 for D (5 bases). Germline V CDR1 and CDR2: SGHRS, YFSETQ. This CDR3 spans 15 amino acids. Trimming left V 5 bases short and J 2 bases short, with 16 bases between. CDR3 protein: CASRPNRGENTEAFF. CDR3 DNA: TGCGCCAGCAGACCCAACCGGGGCGAAAACACTGAAGCTTTCTTT. The whole variable domain, remainder taken from reference TRBV5-1 and TRBJ1-1, is KAGVTQTPRYLIKTRGQQVTLSCSPISGHRSVSWYQQTPGQGLQFLFEYFSETQRNKGNFPGRFSGRQFSNSRSEMNVSTLELGDSALYLCASRPNRGENTEAFFGQGTRLTVV.

This chain connects TRBV6-1 to TRBJ1-5; 11 positions match TRBD1. This CDR3 comprises 14 residues. Germline assignment: CDR1 MNHNS and CDR2 SASEGT. V trimming: 7 bases; J trimming: 5 bases; junction bases outside the gene matches: 4. The CDR3 region is CASIGDRGYQPQHF. The CDR3 nucleotides read TGTGCCAGCATCGGGGACAGGGGGTATCAGCCCCAGCATTTT.

This clone occurred once. The chain carries TRBV5-1 and TRBJ2-3, with D tentatively TRBD2 (6 bases). The V and J ends lost 0 bases and 5 bases respectively, with 13 bases between them. The CDR3 is 15 amino acids. In germline, CDR1 is SGHRS, CDR2 YFSETQ. CDR3 in DNA: TGCGCCAGCAGCTTGGCGGGGGAAGTAGTAGATACGCAGTATTTT. This gives the protein CASSLAGEVVDTQYF.

V and J are TRBV6-5 and TRBJ2-5; no definite D call. V dropped 6 bases and J dropped 2 bases, with 10 bases sitting between them. There are 13 residues in the CDR3. Germline V lookup: CDR1 MNHEY, CDR2 SVGAGI. In nucleotides, the CDR3 is TGTGCCAGCAGCCTCCGTAGGCAAGAGACCCAGTACTTC. This sequence encodes CASSLRRQETQYF.

The CDR3 is CASSLGGFLVLEQYF. The CDR3, as DNA: TGTGCCAGCAGTTTGGGGGGGTTTCTAGTCCTCGAGCAGTACTTC. J is TRBJ2-7 and V is TRBV27; 7 bases align to TRBD2. Germline V gene data show CDR1 as MNHEY and CDR2 as SMNVEV (reference sequence). This CDR3 region has 15 residues. Unmatched junction bases numbered 11, after V lost 3 bases and J lost 6 bases.

The genes are TRBV10-1 and TRBJ1-3, with D unresolved. The CDR3 has 15 amino acids. V was shortened by 5 bases and J by 0 bases, with 11 bases between the two germline ends. Germline lookup yields CDR1 WNHNN and CDR2 SYGVQD (reference sequence). The CDR3 loop is CASSYGPGSGNTIYF. In nucleotides, the CDR3 is TGCGCCAGCAGTTACGGGCCGGGCTCTGGAAACACCATATATTTT.

The chain couples TRBV30 to TRBJ2-5; D gene unclear. V was shortened by 3 bases and J by 4 bases, with 12 bases between the two germline ends. CDR3 length: 13 residues. The germline CDR1 and CDR2 sequences are GTSNPN and SVGIG (reference sequence). The CDR3 DNA sequence: TGTGCCTGGAGACTGGGTGGGTTAGAGACCCAGTACTTC. Translated, it gives CAWRLGGLETQYF.